Detailed here is one T cell receptor beta chain. This sample is part of a study of blood T cell repertoires in COVID-19. Looked up from germline, CDR1 is LNHDA and CDR2 is SQIVND (reference sequence). This CDR3 is 15 amino acids long. V was pared by 6 bases and J by 7 bases, with 18 bases between. In the original processing: Reference gene primers were amplified, and this amplification served to estimate nucleated cell counts. Assay: immunoSEQ multiplex PCR; the TCRdb copy retains only in-frame clones and omits some. Clonal size and the V and J genes are those of that table, whereas D and trimming came from the DNA. The table lists just over 300,000 clones, almost 90% of them singletons.

The chain uses TRBV19 and TRBJ1-4; D is possibly TRBD1 (5 bases). The specimen was PBMCs or T cells enriched from blood (not recorded which). The sequence derives from a woman between 18 and 30 years old with acute COVID-19. The CDR3 reads CASSPFGGAGEKLFF. The CDR3 nucleotides read TGTGCCAGTAGCCCCTTCGGAGGGGCGGGTGAAAAACTGTTTTTT.